This section outlines one T cell receptor (beta chain) sequence together with its context. Which antigen it targets is not known. Nothing much larger sits one base from this clone, and base qualities are not available. One collaborating source in Seattle enrolled patients during active infection and followed them longitudinally through the course of disease. Whole blood was collected in K2EDTA tubes by collaborating institutions according to the institutions' own protocols. For TCRbeta analysis, collaborators shipped samples in one of three forms: frozen whole blood, isolated PBMCs, or DNA extracted from either of those sample types. This sample was taken from a study of blood T cell repertoires in COVID-19 (dated by TCRdb to about 2020). About the study as a whole: The collaborator samples originated in the United States, Italy and Spain and spanned the acute and convalescent phases of COVID-19. The material from the prospective study consisted of cDNA or gDNA derived from T cells, B-cell-depleted T cells, or PBMCs. Deeply sampled blood TCRbeta repertoires from subjects exposed to, actively infected with, or recovered from COVID-19 were included in the dataset. A freely available public database, intended as a resource for researchers studying the immune response to SARS-CoV-2, is where the repertoires were released. Samples were obtained from the ongoing ImmuneRACE study (first 160 participants) and from approximately 1,200 subjects provided by 6 global collaborators. Sample metadata almost always included a de-identified subject ID, COVID-19 status, age in years and sex. HLA class I and class II types, where available, came from metadata supplied by the sample provider rather than from assay-based typing. Overall results and qualifications from the work: The quantity of clinical and demographic metadata differed by source and by participant and was supplied without curation.

CDR3 length: 15 amino acids, cysteine to phenylalanine. Kept here is only the CDR3 DNA, which spans 45 bases and is read in frame from base 1. Per the germline V gene (reference sequence), GTSNPN is the CDR1 and SVGIG is the CDR2. Unmatched junction bases come to 4, with V trimmed by 2 bases and J by 0 bases. The immunoSEQ Assay, a bias-controlled multiplex PCR, was used to amplify TCRbeta CDR3 regions from genomic DNA. The original methods were these. The number of nucleated cells in each sample was estimated from the amplification of reference gene primers within the assay. To quantify the absolute abundance of each unique TCRbeta CDR3 rearrangement, sequence reads were collapsed and filtered. For each sample, productive Simpson clonality was calculated as the square root of Simpson's diversity index over productive rearrangements. In TCRdb, the immuneACCESS table is reduced to in-frame sequences with V and J assigned. These tables do not hold every clone; where another copy was compared, an unresolved V gene accounts for under half, and the others remain unexplained. V, J and clone size are those of that table, while D and trimming were read from the DNA. This sample is represented by about 300,000 clones; 90% of them were singletons. The ten largest clones add up to over 5.5% of the sample.

The rearrangement joined TRBV30 to TRBJ2-3; TRBD2 lines up with 8 middle nucleotides. This sequence originates from a woman in her 50s with COVID-19, enrolled during active disease. The sample comprised peripheral blood. The CDR3: CAWSHSGTSTDTQYF. DNA sequence: TGTGCCTGGAGTCATAGCGGGACTAGCACAGATACGCAGTATTTT.